This TCR beta chain was identified during a study of metastatic and nonmetastatic thyroid tumors. Across the whole study: Repertoires of blood and of tissue (tumor or nodule) from malignant and benign thyroid patients were compared.

TCRdb re-called the PCR reads through MiXCR. Among about 23,000 clones, 13% to 15% were seen once, and the ten largest hold roughly 14%. The CDR3 loop spans 15 amino acids. V lost 1 base to trimming and J lost 3 bases, with 12 bases between them. CDR1 SNHLY and CDR2 FYNNEI come from the germline V gene. Until they underwent thyroid surgery, no patient had received any treatment. This clone was detected many times. This specimen includes other DNA sequences encoding the same CDR3. This chain connects TRBV2 to TRBJ1-2; a possible D gene is TRBD1 (5 bases). The receptor's source is a female donor with papillary thyroid cancer or a benign thyroid nodule (not recorded which). Some clones in this sample may be carry-over from other donors' samples. The material sequenced was tumor tissue. CDR3 residues: CASSEGQGFHYGYTF. The CDR3 DNA reads TGTGCCAGCAGTGAAGGGCAGGGTTTTCACTATGGCTACACCTTC.